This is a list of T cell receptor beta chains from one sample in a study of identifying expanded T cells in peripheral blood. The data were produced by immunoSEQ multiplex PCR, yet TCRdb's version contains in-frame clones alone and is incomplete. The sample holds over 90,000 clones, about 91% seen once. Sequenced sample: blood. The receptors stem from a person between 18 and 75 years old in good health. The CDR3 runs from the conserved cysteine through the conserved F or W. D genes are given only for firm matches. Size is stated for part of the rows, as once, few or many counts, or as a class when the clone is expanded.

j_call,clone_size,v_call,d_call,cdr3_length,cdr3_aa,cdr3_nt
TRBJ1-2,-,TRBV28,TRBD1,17,CASSGGTGQNYSYGYTF,TGTGCCAGCAGCGGGGGGACAGGGCAGAACTATTCGTATGGCTACACCTTC
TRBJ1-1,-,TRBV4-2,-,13,CASSQFETSEAFF,TGTGCCAGCAGCCAATTCGAGACGTCAGAAGCTTTCTTT
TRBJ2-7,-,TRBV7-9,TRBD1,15,CASSRSGTGGYEQYF,TGTGCCAGCAGCCGATCCGGGACAGGGGGCTACGAGCAGTACTTC
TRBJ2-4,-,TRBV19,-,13,CASSINPKNIQYF,TGTGCCAGTAGTATAAACCCCAAAAACATTCAGTACTTC
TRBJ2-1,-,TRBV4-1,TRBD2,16,CASRGLAGSSYNEQFF,TGCGCCAGCAGGGGACTAGCGGGGAGCTCCTACAATGAGCAGTTCTTC
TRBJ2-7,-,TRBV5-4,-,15,CASSLPGESSYEQYF,TGTGCCAGCAGCCTTCCCGGGGAGAGCTCCTACGAGCAGTACTTC
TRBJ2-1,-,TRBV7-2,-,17,CASSLSIGTASYNEQFF,TGTGCCAGCAGCTTATCCATCGGGACGGCTTCCTACAATGAGCAGTTCTTC
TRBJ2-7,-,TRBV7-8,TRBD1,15,CASSLARDRGSEQYF,TGTGCCAGCAGCTTAGCGCGGGACAGGGGGAGCGAGCAGTACTTC
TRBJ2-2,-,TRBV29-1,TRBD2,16,CSVEGAGGRNTGELFF,TGCAGCGTTGAAGGAGCGGGAGGGCGGAACACCGGGGAGCTGTTTTTT
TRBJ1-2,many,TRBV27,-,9,CAIPSGYTF,TGTGCCATACCCTCTGGCTACACCTTC
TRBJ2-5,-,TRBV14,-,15,CASSLSPTGSKTQYF,TGTGCCAGCAGCCTAAGCCCCACAGGGTCGAAGACCCAGTACTTC
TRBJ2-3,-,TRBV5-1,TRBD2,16,CASSFPSGGTLGAQYF,TGCGCCAGCAGCTTTCCTAGCGGGGGGACCCTCGGCGCGCAGTATTTT
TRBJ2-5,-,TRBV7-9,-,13,CASSLDYQETQYF,TGTGCCAGCAGCTTAGACTACCAAGAGACCCAGTACTTC
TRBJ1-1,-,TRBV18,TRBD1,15,CASSPQGQWDTEAFF,TGTGCCAGCTCACCACAGGGACAGTGGGACACTGAAGCTTTCTTT
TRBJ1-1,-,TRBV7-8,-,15,CASSLPRGSYTEAFF,TGTGCCAGCAGCTTACCGCGGGGTTCCTACACTGAAGCTTTCTTT
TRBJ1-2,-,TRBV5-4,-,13,CASSPNANYGYTF,TGTGCCAGCAGCCCCAACGCTAACTATGGCTACACCTTC
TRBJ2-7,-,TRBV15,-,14,CATSREGESYEQYF,TGTGCCACCAGCAGAGAGGGGGAGTCCTACGAGCAGTACTTC
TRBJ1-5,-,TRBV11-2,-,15,CASSLDYYSNQPQHF,TGTGCCAGCAGCCTGGACTATTATAGCAATCAGCCCCAGCATTTT
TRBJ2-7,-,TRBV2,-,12,CASSEGEYEQYF,TGTGCCAGCAGTGAAGGGGAATACGAGCAGTACTTC
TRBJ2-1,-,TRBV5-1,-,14,CASSFGLAKAEQFF,TGCGCCAGCAGCTTTGGGTTAGCAAAGGCTGAGCAGTTCTTC
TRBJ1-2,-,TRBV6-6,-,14,CASSSTGDLGGYTF,TGTGCCAGCAGCTCGACTGGGGATTTGGGAGGCTACACCTTC
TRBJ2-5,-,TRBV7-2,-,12,CASSFGKETQYF,TGTGCCAGCAGCTTCGGGAAAGAGACCCAGTACTTC
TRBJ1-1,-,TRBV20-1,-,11,CSATPTVEAFF,TGCAGTGCTACCCCTACAGTTGAAGCTTTCTTT
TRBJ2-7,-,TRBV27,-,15,CASSLSTHWPYEQYF,TGTGCCAGCAGTTTATCGACCCATTGGCCGTACGAGCAGTACTTC
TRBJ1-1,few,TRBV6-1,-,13,CASSLDRGTEAFF,TGTGCCAGCAGCCTCGATAGGGGCACTGAAGCTTTCTTT
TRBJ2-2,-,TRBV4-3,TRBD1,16,CASSQDRGHPTGELFF,TGCGCCAGCAGCCAAGACAGGGGGCACCCCACCGGGGAGCTGTTTTTT
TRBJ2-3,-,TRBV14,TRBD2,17,CASSQDRDGRSTDTQYF,TGTGCCAGCAGCCAAGATCGCGACGGGAGGAGCACAGATACGCAGTATTTT
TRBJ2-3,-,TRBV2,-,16,CASIPSRDIGTDTQYF,TGTGCCAGCATACCCTCCCGGGACATCGGCACAGATACGCAGTATTTT
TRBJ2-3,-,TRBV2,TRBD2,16,CASSAVAGASTDTQYF,TGTGCCAGCAGTGCTGTAGCGGGTGCTAGCACAGATACGCAGTATTTT
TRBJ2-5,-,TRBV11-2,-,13,CASSFGVRETQYF,TGTGCCAGCAGTTTCGGGGTTCGGGAGACCCAGTACTTC
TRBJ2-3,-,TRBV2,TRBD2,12,CASGLAVGTQYF,TGTGCCAGCGGGCTAGCGGTAGGTACGCAGTATTTT